This T cell receptor (beta chain) was found in a study of cytomegalovirus exposure and HLA in healthy donors. General study findings and limits: A few CMV-associated chains proved CMV antigen-specific in vitro. The majority of TCR sequences were rare, yet some public TCRs appeared in many donors.

Primers: 60 Vbeta forward and 13 Jbeta reverse. In the original workflow: In a later analysis, the count reached some 88 million unique TCR beta chains, with about 9.9 million shared. Clones were read by immunoSEQ multiplex PCR, and TCRdb kept only the in-frame ones, dropping some. Clone size and V and J calls were adopted from that table, with D and trimming inferred from the DNA. This table holds more than 200,000 clones, 60% to 85% found once. Between the trimmed V and J ends, which lost 0 bases and 3 bases, there was a span of 6 bases. There are 14 residues in the CDR3. The germline gives CDR1 MNHEY, CDR2 SMNVEV (reference sequence). Note on this clone: Its target is not known.

The TCR was taken from a man aged 40-55 years in good health and CMV-seronegative. The genes are TRBV27 and TRBJ2-1; D unclear. Specimen: PBMCs. As DNA, the CDR3 is TGTGCCAGCAGTTTATCCACAGACTACAATGAGCAGTTCTTC. The encoded protein is CASSLSTDYNEQFF.